The clone carrying this TCR beta chain was recorded at least ten times. RNA transcripts yielded amplified TCR beta CDR3 regions. HTBI-primed first-round RT-PCR preceded second-round multiplex PCR. TCRdb fed the multiplex PCR reads into MiXCR, producing one record per CDR3 protein. Of some 350,000 distinct CDR3 sequences in the sample, approximately 18% were seen once. The sample is drawn from a study of Graves' ophthalmopathy and Graves' hyperthyroidism. Hyperthyroidism patients, aged 18 to 65, were newly diagnosed, under 2 months' duration. What supplied the PBMCs was more than 7.5 ml of fresh peripheral blood. The sequencing input was peripheral blood. This clonotype originated in an adult woman with stable Graves' hyperthyroidism.

Here the CDR3 DNA reads TGTGCCAGCAGTTTATTAACAGGGGAAGGCACCGGGGAGCTGTTTTTT. Residues: CASSLLTGEGTGELFF. V and J are TRBV28 and TRBJ2-2; 7 bases agree with TRBD1. This CDR3 is 16 amino acids long. Germline-derived CDR1 and CDR2 are MDHEN and SYDVKM. Trimming removed 1 base from V and 4 bases from J; junction bases left unmatched: 6.